This T cell receptor (beta chain) was recorded in a study of cytomegalovirus exposure and HLA in healthy donors. 13 Jbeta primers and 60 Vbeta primers were used for the PCR. Sequencing was performed with immunoSEQ multiplex PCR; in TCRdb, only in-frame clones are kept and a portion is missing. This repertoire shows about 170,000 clones, around 77% found once; its top ten account for under 2.5%. Germline V gives CDR1 SGHNT, CDR2 YYREEE (reference sequence). CDR3 length equals 14 residues. Trimming removed 0 bases at V and 1 base at J, with 7 bases between. This sequence originates from a woman in her 30s in good health and CMV-seropositive. V gene TRBV5-4 combines with J gene TRBJ1-1; D uncertain. The sample comprised PBMCs. The CDR3 coding sequence is TGTGCCAGCAGCTTGGCCACAAGGAACACTGAAGCTTTCTTT. Its translation is CASSLATRNTEAFF.